This TCR beta chain was profiled in a study of CD8 T cells in ankylosing spondylitis. Study findings and constraints: Characteristic of ankylosing spondylitis blood, it appeared, was a TCR beta motif comprising several highly homologous variants. As reported, disease-linked clones showed significant enrichment in matched ankylosing spondylitis synovial fluid. The authors found the disease-linked clones to be CD8+ and relatively rare in peripheral blood.

This clonotype was counted ten times or more. Its specificity is not known. Molecular-barcoded quantitative 5'-RACE produced these TCR beta libraries. TCRdb passed the 5' RACE reads through MiXCR, listing each CDR3 protein once. The table lists about 390,000 distinct CDR3 sequences, around 24% of them singletons, with about 16% in the top ten. The source material was blood, either unsorted or a sorted T cell fraction (not recorded which). The receptor comes from a male donor with ankylosing spondylitis.

CDR3 protein: CASTRGTAPYEQYF. The CDR3 bases are TGTGCCAGCACTCGAGGGACAGCCCCCTACGAGCAGTACTTC. The rearrangement uses TRBV27 and TRBJ2-7; 7 bases align to TRBD1. V lost 7 bases, J lost 2 bases, and 8 bases stayed unmatched. Germline loops: CDR1 MNHEY, CDR2 SMNVEV (reference sequence). The CDR3 is 14 residues long.